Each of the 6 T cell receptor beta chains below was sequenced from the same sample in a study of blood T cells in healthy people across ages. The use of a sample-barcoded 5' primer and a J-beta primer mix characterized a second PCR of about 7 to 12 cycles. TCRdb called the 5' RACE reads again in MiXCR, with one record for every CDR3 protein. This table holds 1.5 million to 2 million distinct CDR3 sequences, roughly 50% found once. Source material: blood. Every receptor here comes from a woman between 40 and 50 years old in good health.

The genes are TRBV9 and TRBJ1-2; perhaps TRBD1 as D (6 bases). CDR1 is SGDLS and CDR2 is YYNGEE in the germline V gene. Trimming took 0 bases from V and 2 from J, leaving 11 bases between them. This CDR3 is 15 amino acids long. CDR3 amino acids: CASSVGADRNYGYTF. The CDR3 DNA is TGTGCCAGCAGCGTAGGTGCTGACAGGAACTATGGCTACACCTTC.

The CDR3 nucleotides read TGCGCCAGCAGCATGGGACTAGCGGGGTCCTCCGTAGAGTACTTC. It codes for CASSMGLAGSSVEYF. The chain recombines TRBV5-1 with TRBJ2-5, with TRBD2 matching over 13 bases. Germline loops: CDR1 SGHRS, CDR2 YFSETQ. The V gene end was trimmed by 4 bases and the J gene end by 12 bases; junction bases not matched to a gene: 12. This CDR3 has 15 residues.

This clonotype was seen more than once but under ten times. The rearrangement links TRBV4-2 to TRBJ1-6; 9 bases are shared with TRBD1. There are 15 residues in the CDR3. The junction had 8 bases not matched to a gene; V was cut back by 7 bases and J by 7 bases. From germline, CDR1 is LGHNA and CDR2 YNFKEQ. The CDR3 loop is CASISQTGGNSPLHF. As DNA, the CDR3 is TGTGCCAGCATCTCCCAGACAGGGGGAAATTCACCCCTCCACTTT.

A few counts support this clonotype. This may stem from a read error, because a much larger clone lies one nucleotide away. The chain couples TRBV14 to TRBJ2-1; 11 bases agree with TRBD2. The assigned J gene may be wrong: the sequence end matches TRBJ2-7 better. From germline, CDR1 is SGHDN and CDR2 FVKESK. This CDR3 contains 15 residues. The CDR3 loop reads CASSPGLAAYNEQYF. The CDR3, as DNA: TGTGCCAGCAGCCCGGGACTAGCGGCCTACAATGAGCAGTACTTC.

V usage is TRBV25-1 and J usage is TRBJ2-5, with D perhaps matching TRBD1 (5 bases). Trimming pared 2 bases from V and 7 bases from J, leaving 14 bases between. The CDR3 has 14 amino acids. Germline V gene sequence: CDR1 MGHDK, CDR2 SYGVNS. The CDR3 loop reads CASSESRTQGTQYF. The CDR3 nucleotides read TGTGCCAGCAGTGAAAGCCGGACGCAGGGGACCCAGTACTTC.

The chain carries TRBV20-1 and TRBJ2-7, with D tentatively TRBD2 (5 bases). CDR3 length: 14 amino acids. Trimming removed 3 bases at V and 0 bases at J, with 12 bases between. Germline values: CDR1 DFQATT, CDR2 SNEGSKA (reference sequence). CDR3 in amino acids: CSASTGYSSYEQYF. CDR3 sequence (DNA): TGCAGTGCTAGTACGGGATATAGCTCCTACGAGCAGTACTTC.